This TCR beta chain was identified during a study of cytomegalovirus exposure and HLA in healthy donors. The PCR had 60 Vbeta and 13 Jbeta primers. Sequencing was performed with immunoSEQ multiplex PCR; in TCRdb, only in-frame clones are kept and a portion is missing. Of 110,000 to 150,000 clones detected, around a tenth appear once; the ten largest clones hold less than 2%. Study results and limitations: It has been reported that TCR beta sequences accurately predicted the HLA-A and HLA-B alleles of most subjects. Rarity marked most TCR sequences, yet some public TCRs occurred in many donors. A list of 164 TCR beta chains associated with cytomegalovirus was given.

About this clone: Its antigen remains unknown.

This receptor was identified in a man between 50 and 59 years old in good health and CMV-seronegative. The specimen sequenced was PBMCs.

CDR3 amino acids: CASRPLAGAYNEQFF. Written as DNA, the CDR3 is TGTGCCAGCAGACCATTAGCGGGAGCCTACAATGAGCAGTTCTTC. The J gene is TRBJ2-1, the V gene TRBV2; 9 nucleotides align to TRBD2. Per the germline V gene, CDR1 is SNHLY and CDR2 is FYNNEI. This CDR3 has 15 amino acids. The V segment lost 6 bases and the J segment 2 bases; nucleotides outside the gene matches: 5.